This paragraph covers one T cell receptor (beta chain) sequence. Its antigen remains unidentified. Qualities for individual bases were not recorded, and no much larger clone is one base off. The sample belongs to a study of circulating tumor DNA in untreated peripheral T-cell lymphoma (dated by TCRdb to the early 2020s). Paper-wide results and their limitations: Tumor-specific clonotypes were identified in 75% to 80% of patients, with identification achieved from about nine tenths of baseline tissues and about 63% of baseline serum samples.

Tumor-specific TCR clonotypes were identified by sequencing baseline tumor tissue collected before treatment. The study used next-generation sequencing of T-cell receptor sequences to monitor peripheral T-cell lymphoma patients receiving frontline treatment on a trial. V lost 2 bases and J lost 2 bases; the stretch between them is 10 bases long. Measured from the cysteine to the phenylalanine, the CDR3 is 14 residues long. The sequence is cut down to CDR3 DNA, 42 bases in frame from base 1. CDR1 is given as KGHSH and CDR2 as LQKENI, both from the germline V gene. Libraries were constructed by the immunoSEQ multiplex PCR assay. TCRdb obtained this table from immuneACCESS and retained in-frame rearrangements with V and J assigned. These tables miss some clones; where compared with another copy, unresolved V genes account for less than half of the shortfall, and the remainder is unexplained. Present in this sample are around 10,000 clones, around 74% of which were seen just once. The ten largest clones take up less than 40% of the sample.

The receptor comes from a human donor with peripheral T-cell lymphoma. Recombination joined TRBV18 with TRBJ2-7, with no reliable assignment of the D segment. Sequencing was carried out using tumor tissue. The nucleotide sequence is given as TGTGCCAGCTCACCAGGCTCCATTGCCTACGAGCAGTACTTC. Its protein product is CASSPGSIAYEQYF.